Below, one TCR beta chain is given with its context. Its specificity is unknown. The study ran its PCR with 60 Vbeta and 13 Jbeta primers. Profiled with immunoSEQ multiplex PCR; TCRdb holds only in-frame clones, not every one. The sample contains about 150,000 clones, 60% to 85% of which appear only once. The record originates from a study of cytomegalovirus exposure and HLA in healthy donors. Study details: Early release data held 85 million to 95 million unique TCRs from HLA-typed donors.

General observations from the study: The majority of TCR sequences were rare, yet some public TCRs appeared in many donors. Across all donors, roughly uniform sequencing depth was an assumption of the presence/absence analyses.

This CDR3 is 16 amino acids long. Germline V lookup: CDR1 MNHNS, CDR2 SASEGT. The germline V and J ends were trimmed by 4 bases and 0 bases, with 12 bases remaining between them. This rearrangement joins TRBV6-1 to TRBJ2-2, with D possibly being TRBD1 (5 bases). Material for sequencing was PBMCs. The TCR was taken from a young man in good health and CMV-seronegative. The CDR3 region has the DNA TGTGCCAGCAGTGCTATCCGACAGACGAACACCGGGGAGCTGTTTTTT. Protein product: CASSAIRQTNTGELFF.